The 4 T cell receptor beta chains listed next were all sequenced from one sample in a study of OX40 agonist ivuxolimab in advanced cancers. Using immunoSEQ multiplex PCR, the repertoire was profiled, and TCRdb retains in-frame clones only, with some absent. Of tens of thousands of clones in the sample, 75% to 90% were seen once. The material sequenced was CD4+ or CD8+ T cells sorted from blood, taken in a trial of the OX40 agonist ivuxolimab. These receptors all come from an adult with an advanced solid tumor such as melanoma, head and neck, liver or kidney cancer.

The CDR3 nucleotides read TGCAGCGTTGATCCGCAGTTCTTC. Protein sequence: CSVDPQFF. This rearrangement joins TRBV29-1 to TRBJ2-1; D is ambiguous. Germline CDR1 SQVTM, CDR2 ANQGSEA. V was clipped by 3 bases and J by 12 bases, with 3 bases between them. The CDR3 totals 8 residues.

This chain uses TRBV11-2 with TRBJ1-4; TRBD1 matches 9 bases. CDR3 length equals 16 residues. Germline loops: CDR1 SGHAT, CDR2 FQNNGV. V lost 5 bases and J lost 7; bases outside the gene matches: 11. The CDR3 bases are TGTGCCAGCAGCGGCAACAGGGGGCTGCGGGGTGAAAAACTGTTTTTT. It translates to CASSGNRGLRGEKLFF.

The rearrangement uses TRBV11-2 and TRBJ2-1; TRBD2 matches at 7 bases. This CDR3 is 15 amino acids long. The junction had 7 bases not matched to a gene; V was cut back by 3 bases and J by 5 bases. Germline values: CDR1 SGHAT, CDR2 FQNNGV. The CDR3 protein is CASSFDAGDHNEQFF. The CDR3 region has the DNA TGTGCCAGCAGCTTTGACGCGGGAGACCACAATGAGCAGTTCTTC.

V and J are TRBV6-5 and TRBJ1-6, with D possibly TRBD1 on 5 matching bases. The CDR3 is made up of 15 amino acids. Germline V gene data show CDR1 as MNHEY and CDR2 as SVGAGI. The V end lost 0 bases, the J end lost 10 bases, and 13 bases lay between the germline ends. The CDR3 coding sequence is TGTGCCAGCAGTTACTCGATGAGGGGACGGTCACCCCTCCACTTT. It specifies CASSYSMRGRSPLHF.